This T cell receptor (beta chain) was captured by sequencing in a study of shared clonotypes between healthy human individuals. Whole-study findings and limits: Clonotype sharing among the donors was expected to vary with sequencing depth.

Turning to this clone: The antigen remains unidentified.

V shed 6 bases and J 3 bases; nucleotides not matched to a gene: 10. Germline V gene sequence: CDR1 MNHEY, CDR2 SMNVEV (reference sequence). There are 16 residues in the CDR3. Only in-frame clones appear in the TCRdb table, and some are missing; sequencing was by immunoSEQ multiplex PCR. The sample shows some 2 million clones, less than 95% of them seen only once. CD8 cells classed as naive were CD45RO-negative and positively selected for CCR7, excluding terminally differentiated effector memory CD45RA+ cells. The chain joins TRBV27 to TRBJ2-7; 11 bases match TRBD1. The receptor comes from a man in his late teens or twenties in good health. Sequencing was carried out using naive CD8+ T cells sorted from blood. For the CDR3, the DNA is TGTGCCAGCAGAACTAGTTTGGGGACAGGGGGCTACGAGCAGTACTTC. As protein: CASRTSLGTGGYEQYF.